These T cell receptor beta chains were read from a single sample in a study of cytomegalovirus exposure and HLA in healthy donors. The data were produced by immunoSEQ multiplex PCR, yet TCRdb's version contains in-frame clones alone and is incomplete. The sample yields around 58,000 clones, more than 60% seen once. The sequenced material came from PBMCs. The source is a male donor in good health and CMV-seropositive. Each CDR3 is given with its conserved first and last residue. D genes are given only for firm matches. Clone size is not always given. Where it is, it says once, few, many or a class for expanded clones.

V gene	J gene	D gene	clone size	CDR3 DNA	CDR3 protein
TRBV6-5	TRBJ2-1	.	few	TGTGCCAGCAGTTACATCTCCGTCCCCCCTAATGAGCAGTTCTTC	CASSYISVPPNEQFF
TRBV25-1	TRBJ1-4	TRBD1	.	TGTGCCAGCAGTGACCCACAGGGGGTTTTTGAAAAACTGTTTTTT	CASSDPQGVFEKLFF
TRBV28	TRBJ1-2	.	.	TGTGCCAGCACTACAGGGTTACGCTACACCTTC	CASTTGLRYTF
TRBV4-3	TRBJ2-7	TRBD1	.	TGCGCCAGCAGCCCCCAGCAGGGGGCTTACGAGCAGTACTTC	CASSPQQGAYEQYF
TRBV2	TRBJ2-5	TRBD2	.	TGTGCCAGCAGTACTGGGACTAGCGGGGGGGAAGAGACCCAGTACTTC	CASSTGTSGGEETQYF
TRBV5-1	TRBJ2-5	TRBD2	.	TGCGCCAGCAGCTTGGTTCTAGCGGGGGGTGAAGGAGAGACCCAGTACTTC	CASSLVLAGGEGETQYF
TRBV9	TRBJ2-2	.	.	TGTGCCACCCCGAGTCGGGACTGGGGCACCGGGGAGCTGTTTTTT	CATPSRDWGTGELFF
TRBV4-2	TRBJ2-3	TRBD2	few	TGTGCCAGCAGCCAAGATCCCCCGACTAGCGGGGGGGCCACAGATACGCAGTATTTT	CASSQDPPTSGGATDTQYF
TRBV27	TRBJ2-5	TRBD2	.	TGTGCCAGCAGCAGCTTTAGCGGGGAGACCCAGTACTTC	CASSSFSGETQYF
TRBV4-3	TRBJ2-1	.	.	TGCGCCAGCAGCCAAGAACGGTTACCTCCCTACAATGAGCAGTTCTTC	CASSQERLPPYNEQFF
TRBV6-6	TRBJ1-5	TRBD1	.	TGTGCCAGCAGTCGAGACAGGGGGCATTTATATCAGCCCCAGCATTTT	CASSRDRGHLYQPQHF
TRBV30	TRBJ1-1	.	.	TGTGCCTGGAGTATCGGGGGGCTGCGGACTGAAGCTTTCTTT	CAWSIGGLRTEAFF
TRBV7-9	TRBJ2-7	TRBD1	.	TGTGCCAGCAGCTTAGTGGACAGGGGAAACGAGCAGTACTTC	CASSLVDRGNEQYF
TRBV10-3	TRBJ1-1	TRBD1	.	TGTGCCATCAGGGGACAGGGAATGAACACTGAAGCTTTCTTT	CAIRGQGMNTEAFF
TRBV6-5	TRBJ1-2	TRBD1	few	TGTGCCAGCAGTTCAGTTCCGGGACAGGGAATCTATGGCTACACCTTC	CASSSVPGQGIYGYTF
TRBV5-5	TRBJ2-4	.	.	TGTGCCAGCAGCTTGGCAGGAGGGTGGGACATTCAGTACTTC	CASSLAGGWDIQYF
TRBV19	TRBJ1-1	.	.	TGTGCCAGTATGGAGGGTTGGATCACTGAAGCTTTCTTT	CASMEGWITEAFF
TRBV5-4	TRBJ2-4	TRBD2	.	TGTGCCAGCAGCAACCCGGGACTAGCGGGGGGTAGAGCCAAAAACATTCAGTACTTC	CASSNPGLAGGRAKNIQYF
TRBV6-1	TRBJ1-4	.	few	TGTGCCAGCAGTGAAGTTCACCAGGGGATAAGAGAAAAACTGTTTTTT	CASSEVHQGIREKLFF
TRBV25-1	TRBJ2-5	TRBD1	few	TGTGCCAGCAGTGGACCGGGACAGGGATCAGAGACCCAGTACTTC	CASSGPGQGSETQYF
TRBV30	TRBJ1-5	TRBD1	few	TGTGCCTGGACACAGACAGGGACCGGCCAGCCCCAGCATTTT	CAWTQTGTGQPQHF
TRBV7-2	TRBJ1-2	.	.	TGTGCCAGCAGCTTAGGACAGTCAACTACCTATGGCTACACCTTC	CASSLGQSTTYGYTF
TRBV11-3	TRBJ2-7	TRBD1	.	TGTGCCAGCAGCTTAGGGCCAGGGGGAAACGAGCAGTACTTC	CASSLGPGGNEQYF
TRBV7-9	TRBJ1-4	.	few	TGTGCCAGCAGCTTAGGGTTACTGCGACCGGGGGAGGAGAGTGAAAAACTGTTTTTT	CASSLGLLRPGEESEKLFF
TRBV4-3	TRBJ2-1	TRBD2	few	TGCGCCAGCAGCCAAGTGTGGCTAGCGGCGAATGAGCAGTTCTTC	CASSQVWLAANEQFF
TRBV19	TRBJ2-7	TRBD2	.	TGTGCCAGTACCCTAAAGTACTGGATAGCGGGGGCCGCCTACGAGCAGTACTTC	CASTLKYWIAGAAYEQYF
TRBV29-1	TRBJ2-7	.	.	TGCAGCGTTGAAGGGGGAGGGGACAACTCCTACGAGCAGTACTTC	CSVEGGGDNSYEQYF
TRBV6-1	TRBJ2-3	.	.	TGTGCCAGCAGTGAAGCCCGGACAGTTCTAAGCACAGATACGCAGTATTTT	CASSEARTVLSTDTQYF
TRBV7-9	TRBJ2-7	.	few	TGTGCCAGCAGCTCGATACCGGGGGGCAGAGTCTACGAGCAGTACTTC	CASSSIPGGRVYEQYF
TRBV20-1	TRBJ1-2	.	.	TGCAGTGCGCTACTAGTCCCTGGCTACACCTTC	CSALLVPGYTF
TRBV11-2	TRBJ2-7	.	.	TGTGCCAGCAGCTTGCAATCCTGGACAGTCGTGGAATGGCAGTACTTC	CASSLQSWTVVEWQYF
TRBV4-1	TRBJ2-2	TRBD2	.	TGCGCCAGCAGCCAGGGAGGACTAGCGGGGGACACCGGGGAGCTGTTTTTT	CASSQGGLAGDTGELFF
TRBV19	TRBJ1-6	.	.	TGTGCCAGTAGTATCCTACAGGGATCGGATTCACCCCTCCACTTT	CASSILQGSDSPLHF
TRBV7-2	TRBJ2-2	TRBD1	.	TGTGCCAGCAGCTGGACAGGGGCGTTCACCGGGGAGCTGTTTTTT	CASSWTGAFTGELFF
TRBV7-3	TRBJ1-6	.	.	TGTGCCAGCAGCTTAACGGGCAGCTCCTATAATTCACCCCTCCACTTT	CASSLTGSSYNSPLHF
TRBV6-4	TRBJ2-2	TRBD1	.	TGTGCCAGCAGTCCCCGGACAGGGCACACCGGGGAGCTGTTTTTT	CASSPRTGHTGELFF
TRBV28	TRBJ2-1	.	.	TGTGCCAGCAGTTTCTCGGGGAAGGGAAACAATGAGCAGTTCTTC	CASSFSGKGNNEQFF
TRBV7-2	TRBJ1-1	TRBD1	.	TGTGCCAGCAGCCCCAATTCAGGGGGCCTCACTGAAGCTTTCTTT	CASSPNSGGLTEAFF
TRBV6-5	TRBJ1-5	.	once	TGTGCCAGCAGTCACGACAAGGAGGGTCAGCCCCAGCATTTT	CASSHDKEGQPQHF
TRBV2	TRBJ1-2	.	.	TGTGCCAGCAACACAGCTCAAAGGGAGGGCTACACCTTC	CASNTAQREGYTF
TRBV6-6	TRBJ1-1	.	few	TGTGCCAGCAGCACGACAGGTTCGAACACTGAAGCTTTCTTT	CASSTTGSNTEAFF
TRBV5-4	TRBJ2-1	TRBD2	.	TGTGCCAGCAGCTTGGGGGCTAGCGGGGTTGGGGAGCAGTTCTTC	CASSLGASGVGEQFF
TRBV4-3	TRBJ2-7	.	.	TGCGCCAGCAGCCAAGCACACCGTTCCTACGAGCAGTACTTC	CASSQAHRSYEQYF
TRBV19	TRBJ1-1	TRBD1	.	TGTGCCAGTAGACCCACAGGGGTGCAAGGTGAAGCTTTCTTT	CASRPTGVQGEAFF
TRBV4-1	TRBJ1-2	.	.	TGCGCCAGCAGCCAAGATATTAGGGGAGCGGGTGGCTACACCTTC	CASSQDIRGAGGYTF
TRBV7-9	TRBJ2-5	TRBD1	.	TGTGCCAGCAGCCCCGGGACAGTTCAAGAGACCCAGTACTTC	CASSPGTVQETQYF
TRBV19	TRBJ2-1	TRBD1	.	TGTGCCAGTAGTATAGACTGGGACAGGGAGCAGTTCTTC	CASSIDWDREQFF
TRBV5-1	TRBJ2-7	TRBD2	.	TGCGCCAGCAGCTCTACGGGACTAGCGGGCGACGAGCAGTACTTC	CASSSTGLAGDEQYF